Shown below are 20 T cell receptor beta chains from a single sample sequenced in a study of follicular helper T cells after annual influenza vaccination. The time point denotes: 2015-2016 season, pre-vaccination. Data came from immunoSEQ multiplex PCR; TCRdb stores just in-frame clones and leaves some out. The sample lists fewer than 15,000 clones; nearly 80% were seen once. Sequencing was performed on CXCR5- memory CD4+ T cells sorted from blood, taken on the day of influenza vaccination. All receptors derive from an adult who received the influenza vaccine.

Only a few counts were recorded for this clone. The chain recombines TRBV4-3 with TRBJ1-5; no clear D. V was shortened by 0 bases and J by 9 bases, with 9 bases between the two germline ends. Germline V CDR1 and CDR2: LGHNA, YSLEER. The CDR3 has 13 amino acids. CDR3 DNA sequence: TGCGCCAGCAGCCAAGAAAGAAGCGGGCCCCAGCATTTT. Amino acid sequence: CASSQERSGPQHF.

DNA of the CDR3: TGCGCCAGCAGCCGAAAAGGACAGGGGGAAGGCAACGTCCTGACTTTC. Protein: CASSRKGQGEGNVLTF. The V gene is TRBV5-1, the J gene TRBJ2-6; 10 bases align to TRBD1. Germline CDR1 and CDR2: SGHRS and YFSETQ. This CDR3 has 16 residues. Trimming cost V 4 bases and J 9 bases; bases outside gene matches: 10.

The V and J genes are TRBV6-4 and TRBJ2-3, with D uncertain. Germline values: CDR1 MRHNA, CDR2 SNTAGT. V was trimmed by 3 bases and J by 0 bases, leaving 7 bases between them. The CDR3 spans 14 residues. Here the CDR3 reads CASSEMASTDTQYF. DNA for the CDR3: TGTGCCAGCAGTGAAATGGCTAGCACAGATACGCAGTATTTT.

The chain combines TRBV2 with TRBJ1-2; D perhaps matches TRBD1 (5 bases). Germline V gene sequence: CDR1 SNHLY, CDR2 FYNNEI. The CDR3 contains 14 residues. V was pared by 4 bases and J by 1 base, with 10 bases between. The CDR3 sequence is CASSVLGVNYGYTF. CDR3 nucleotides: TGTGCCAGCAGTGTCTTGGGGGTTAACTATGGCTACACCTTC.

The chain employs TRBV5-6 and TRBJ2-6; weak D call: TRBD1 (5 bases). CDR1 is SGHDT and CDR2 is YYEEEE in the germline V gene. The CDR3 consists of 16 residues. Trimming removed 0 bases from V and 0 bases from J, with 7 bases in between. The CDR3 here is CASSLDGHSGANVLTF. Here the CDR3 DNA reads TGTGCCAGCAGCTTGGACGGACACTCTGGGGCCAACGTCCTGACTTTC.

This CDR3 reads CSARDRGGTFF. The CDR3 DNA reads TGCAGTGCTAGGGACAGGGGAGGAACTTTCTTT. The chain carries TRBV20-1 and TRBJ1-1; 9 bases match TRBD1. This CDR3 has 11 residues. CDR1 is DFQATT, CDR2 SNEGSKA, per germline (reference sequence). V was clipped by 3 bases and J by 12 bases; unmatched bases: 5.

A note on this clone: A junction boundary mismatches the germline segment, possibly from a read error. This chain joins TRBV6-1 and TRBJ2-7; weak D call: TRBD1 (6 bases). Germline assignment: CDR1 MNHNS and CDR2 SASEGT. The CDR3 runs 12 residues. The DNA for the CDR3 is TGTGCCAGCAGTGAGGGCCCGGGACAAAAGAACTTC. It specifies CASSEGPGQKNF.

The V gene is TRBV28, the J gene TRBJ1-6, with unresolved D. Germline assignment: CDR1 MDHEN and CDR2 SYDVKM. The CDR3 loop spans 13 amino acids. With 4 bases removed from V and 10 bases from J, the gap between germline ends came to 11 bases. Here the CDR3 DNA reads TGTGCCAGCAGTTCTGGGGTCAAGTCACCCCTCCACTTT. Translated: CASSSGVKSPLHF.

The J gene is TRBJ1-6, the V gene TRBV19; D remains ambiguous. Trimming left V 9 bases short and J 5 bases short, with 14 bases between. The CDR3 totals 14 residues. Per the germline V gene, CDR1 is LNHDA and CDR2 is SQIVND (reference sequence). In nucleotides, the CDR3 is TGTGCCAGAGTCGGACCTAGGGATAATTCACCCCTCCACTTT. It translates to CARVGPRDNSPLHF.

The chain employs TRBV4-1 and TRBJ1-2; no firm D call. The germline V gene encodes CDR1 MGHRA and CDR2 YSYEKL. V lost 1 base, J lost 4 bases, and 10 bases lay in between. The CDR3 is 14 amino acids. CDR3 coding DNA: TGCGCCAGCAGCCAAGCCCCCCCCCTCTATGGCTACACCTTC. It codes for CASSQAPPLYGYTF.

Notes on this clone: A read error may account for a junction end that differs from germline. The V and J genes are TRBV28 and TRBJ2-1, with a weak D call TRBD2 (5 bases). The CDR3 runs 12 residues. Germline CDR1 MDHEN, CDR2 SYDVKM. The CDR3 sequence: CASTDSGNHRIF. The DNA of the CDR3 is TGTGCCAGCACCGACTCGGGGAATCATCGTATCTTC.

This chain joins TRBV5-1 and TRBJ2-1; possible D gene TRBD2, 6 bases. Germline assignment: CDR1 SGHRS and CDR2 YFSETQ. V gave up 0 bases and J gave up 2 bases, with 9 bases separating them. CDR3 length: 15 amino acids. CDR3 loop: CASSLAAGPYNEQFF. CDR3 DNA: TGCGCCAGCAGCTTGGCGGCGGGACCCTACAATGAGCAGTTCTTC.

V is TRBV12-2 and J is TRBJ2-3; the table calls TRBD1, which could not be checked here. TRBV12-2 is tagged as a pseudogene. CDR3 length: 16 residues. CDR3 in amino acids: CASRLGPQGGTDTQYF. The CDR3, as DNA: TGTGCAAGTCGCTTAGGGCCACAGGGGGGAACAGATACGCAGTATTTT.

The chain carries TRBV18 and TRBJ2-5; 9 nucleotides agree with TRBD2. V lost 1 base, J lost 5 bases, and 11 bases stayed unmatched. This CDR3 is built from 17 residues. Germline loops: CDR1 KGHSH, CDR2 LQKENI. CDR3 sequence (DNA): TGTGCCAGCTCACCACGAATAGCGGGGGCCCGAAGTGAGACCCAGTACTTC. Amino acid sequence: CASSPRIAGARSETQYF.

A single count supports this clone. The chain uses TRBV30 and TRBJ1-1; D might be TRBD1 (5 bases). Germline V CDR1 and CDR2: GTSNPN, SVGIG (reference sequence). CDR3 length: 13 residues. V was trimmed by 5 bases and J by 7 bases, leaving 17 bases between them. For the CDR3, the DNA is TGTGCCTGGGACCCGATGGGGGGGTTTGAAGCTTTCTTT. Protein sequence: CAWDPMGGFEAFF.

The chain uses TRBV5-1 and TRBJ2-7; D is perhaps TRBD1 or TRBD2 (6 bases each). Trimming left V 3 bases short and J 7 bases short, with 23 bases between. In germline, CDR1 is SGHRS, CDR2 YFSETQ. CDR3 length: 16 amino acids. For the CDR3, the DNA is TGCGCCAGCAGCTCGAACCCGGGGGCCCACCGGAGTGAGCAGTACTTC. Amino acids: CASSSNPGAHRSEQYF. Variable domain in full (rest from reference TRBV5-1 and TRBJ2-7): KAGVTQTPRYLIKTRGQQVTLSCSPISGHRSVSWYQQTPGQGLQFLFEYFSETQRNKGNFPGRFSGRQFSNSRSEMNVSTLELGDSALYLCASSSNPGAHRSEQYFGPGTRLTVT.

The genes are TRBV10-2 and TRBJ2-1; either TRBD1 or TRBD2 may supply D (7 bases each). CDR3 length: 14 residues. Per the germline V gene, CDR1 is WSHSY and CDR2 is SAAADI. Trimming took 7 bases from V and 0 from J, leaving 10 bases between them. The DNA for the CDR3 is TGCGCCAGCACCAGGGGGGGCTCCTACAATGAGCAGTTCTTC. Amino acid sequence: CASTRGGSYNEQFF.

The chain employs TRBV28 and TRBJ1-1; no clear D gene. The V and J ends lost 4 bases and 5 bases respectively, with 17 bases between them. The length of the CDR3 is 15 residues. CDR1 MDHEN and CDR2 SYDVKM come from the germline V gene. CDR3 nucleotides: TGTGCCAGCAGTTCCGCGGCCGCCCTGGGGACTGAAGCTTTCTTT. As protein: CASSSAAALGTEAFF.

The chain combines TRBV30 with TRBJ2-1; D possibly corresponds to TRBD2 (5 bases). Trimming shortened V by 7 bases and J by 0 bases, and 13 bases separated the two germline ends. The CDR3 covers 14 residues. Looked up from germline, CDR1 is GTSNPN and CDR2 is SVGIG (reference sequence). The CDR3 here is CASSGVSSYNEQFF. The CDR3 DNA follows: TGTGCCTCCAGCGGTGTGAGCTCCTACAATGAGCAGTTCTTC.

For the CDR3, the DNA is TGTGCCACCAGCCTCGGGGGGGCCGCGTACCAAGAGACCCAGTACTTC. This codes for CATSLGGAAYQETQYF. The chain employs TRBV15 and TRBJ2-5, with 8 bases matching TRBD2. Germline CDR1 reads LNHNV; CDR2 reads YYDKDF (reference sequence). The CDR3 is 16 residues long. V shed 5 bases, J shed 0 bases, and the junction held 8 bases outside the gene matches.